The 6 T cell receptor beta chains below come from one sample, sequenced in a study of vaccination and CD4 T cells after COVID-19. No antigen is known for these receptors. Treatment described: roughly ten-day PBMC culture with coronavirus spike peptide pools or control peptides (ViraFEST assay). With the Oncomine TCR Beta short-read assay, DNA from cultured CD4+ T cells was sequenced. TCRdb re-derived calls from the PCR reads in MiXCR, one entry per CDR3 protein. The table includes about 12,000 distinct CDR3 sequences, 40% to 60% detected once. Sequenced input: CD4+ T cells from blood, cultured in vitro. These receptors all stem from a human donor who had recovered from COVID-19.

V and J are TRBV6-1 and TRBJ1-1; D unclear. The V end was cut by 5 bases, the J end by 0 bases, with 7 bases between. The CDR3 consists of 13 residues. From germline, CDR1 is MNHNS and CDR2 SASEGT. The CDR3 bases are TGTGCCAGCAGTATGAACGTGAACACTGAAGCTTTCTTT. Translation gives CASSMNVNTEAFF.

This clonotype was recorded a few times. This chain connects TRBV19 to TRBJ2-7; D ambiguous. CDR1 and CDR2 from the germline V gene are LNHDA and SQIVND (reference sequence). V was shortened by 2 bases and J by 5 bases, with 19 bases between the two germline ends. This CDR3 is 16 amino acids long. The CDR3 is CASSIILDGQPHEQYF. CDR3 sequence (DNA): TGTGCCAGTAGTATAATTTTAGATGGGCAGCCCCACGAGCAGTACTTC. The whole variable domain, filled in from reference TRBV19 and TRBJ2-7, reads DGGITQSPKYLFRKEGQNVTLSCEQNLNHDAMYWYRQDPGQGLRLIYYSQIVNDFQKGDIAEGYSVSREKKESFPLTVTSAQKNPTAFYLCASSIILDGQPHEQYFGPGTRLTVT.

This clonotype was seen a handful of times. This sequence joins TRBV20-1 and TRBJ2-7, with 8 bases lining up with TRBD2. V dropped 3 bases and J dropped 0; count of bases not matched to a gene: 4. CDR3 size: 14 residues. Germline-derived CDR1 and CDR2 are DFQATT and SNEGSKA (reference sequence). The CDR3 bases are TGCAGTGCTAGGGCGGGAGGTGGCTCCTACGAGCAGTACTTC. Amino acid sequence: CSARAGGGSYEQYF.

The CDR3 DNA reads TGTGCCAGCAGCTCCGGACAGGTGGTTCAGCCCCAGCATTTT. Protein sequence: CASSSGQVVQPQHF. The chain joins TRBV7-2 to TRBJ1-5; 7 bases map to TRBD1. V shed 4 bases and J 6 bases; nucleotides not matched to a gene: 6. From germline, CDR1 is SGHTA and CDR2 FQGNSA. This CDR3 is built from 14 residues.

Relative to its sample, this clonotype is medium-sized. The chain has TRBV27 and TRBJ2-2; possibly TRBD1 for D (5 bases). The CDR3 loop spans 13 amino acids. The V gene's germline CDR1 is MNHEY and CDR2 SMNVEV (reference sequence). Trimming took 4 bases from V and 4 from J, leaving 7 bases between them. The CDR3 nucleotides read TGTGCCAGCAGTTGGGGCGGCACCGGGGAGCTGTTTTTT. It is translated as CASSWGGTGELFF.

The J gene is TRBJ2-1, the V gene TRBV28; TRBD2 matches 9 bases. Trimming removed 2 bases from V and 1 base from J; junction bases left unmatched: 0. The CDR3 is made up of 15 amino acids. From germline, CDR1 is MDHEN and CDR2 SYDVKM. The CDR3 here is CASSLAGGSYNEQFF. For the CDR3, the DNA is TGTGCCAGCAGTTTAGCGGGGGGGTCCTACAATGAGCAGTTCTTC.